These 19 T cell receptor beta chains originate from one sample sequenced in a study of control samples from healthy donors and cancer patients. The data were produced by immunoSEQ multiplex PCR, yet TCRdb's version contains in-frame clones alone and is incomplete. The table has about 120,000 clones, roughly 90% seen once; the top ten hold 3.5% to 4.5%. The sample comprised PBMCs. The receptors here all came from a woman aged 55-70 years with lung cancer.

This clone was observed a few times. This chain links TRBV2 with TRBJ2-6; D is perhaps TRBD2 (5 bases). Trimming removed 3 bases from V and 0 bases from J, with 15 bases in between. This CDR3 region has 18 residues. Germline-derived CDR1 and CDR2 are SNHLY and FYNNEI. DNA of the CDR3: TGTGCCAGCAGTGAGCCCTCGGGGAGTAACTCTGGGGCCAACGTCCTGACTTTC. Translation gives CASSEPSGSNSGANVLTF.

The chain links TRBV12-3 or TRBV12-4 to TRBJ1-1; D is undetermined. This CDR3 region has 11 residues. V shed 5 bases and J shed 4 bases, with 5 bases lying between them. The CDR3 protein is CASSTSTEAFF. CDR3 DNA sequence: TGTGCCAGCAGTACGAGCACTGAAGCTTTCTTT.

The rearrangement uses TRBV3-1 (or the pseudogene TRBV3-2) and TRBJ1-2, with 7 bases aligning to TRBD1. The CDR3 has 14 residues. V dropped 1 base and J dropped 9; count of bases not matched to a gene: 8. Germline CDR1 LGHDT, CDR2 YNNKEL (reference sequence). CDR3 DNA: TGTGCCAGCAGCCAAGTTAGCGGGACAGCGAGCTACACCTTC. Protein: CASSQVSGTASYTF.

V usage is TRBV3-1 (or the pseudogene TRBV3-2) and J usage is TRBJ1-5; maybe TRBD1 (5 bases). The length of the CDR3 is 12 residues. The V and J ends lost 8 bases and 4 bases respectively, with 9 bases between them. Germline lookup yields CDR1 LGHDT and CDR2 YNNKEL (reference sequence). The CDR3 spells CASGHYNQPQHF. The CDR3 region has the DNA TGTGCCAGCGGACATTATAATCAGCCCCAGCATTTT.

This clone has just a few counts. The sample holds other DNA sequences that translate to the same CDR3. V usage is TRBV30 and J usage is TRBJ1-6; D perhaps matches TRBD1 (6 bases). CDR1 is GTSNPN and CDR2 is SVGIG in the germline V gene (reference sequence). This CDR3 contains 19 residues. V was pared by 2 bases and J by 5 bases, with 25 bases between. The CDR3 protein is CAWSPNRVTRPGNNSPLHF. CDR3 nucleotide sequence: TGTGCCTGGAGTCCAAACAGGGTAACCCGGCCTGGGAATAATTCACCCCTCCACTTT.

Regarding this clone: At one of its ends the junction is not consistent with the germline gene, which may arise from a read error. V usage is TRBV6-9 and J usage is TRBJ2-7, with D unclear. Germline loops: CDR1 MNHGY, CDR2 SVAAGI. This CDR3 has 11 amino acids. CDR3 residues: CATPDQTPSDF. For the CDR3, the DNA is TGTGCCACCCCGGACCAGACGCCTTCAGACTTC.

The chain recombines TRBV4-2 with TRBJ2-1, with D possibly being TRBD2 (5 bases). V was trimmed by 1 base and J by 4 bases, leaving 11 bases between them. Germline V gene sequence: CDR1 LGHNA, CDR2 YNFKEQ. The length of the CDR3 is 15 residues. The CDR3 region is CASSQASPIYNEQFF. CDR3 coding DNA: TGTGCCAGCAGCCAAGCTAGCCCGATATACAATGAGCAGTTCTTC.

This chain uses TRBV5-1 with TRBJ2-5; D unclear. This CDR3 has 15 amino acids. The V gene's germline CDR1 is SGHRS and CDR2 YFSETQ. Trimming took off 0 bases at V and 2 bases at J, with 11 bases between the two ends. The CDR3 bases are TGCGCCAGCAGCTTGGCCTCTTGGGGACAAGAGACCCAGTACTTC. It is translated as CASSLASWGQETQYF.

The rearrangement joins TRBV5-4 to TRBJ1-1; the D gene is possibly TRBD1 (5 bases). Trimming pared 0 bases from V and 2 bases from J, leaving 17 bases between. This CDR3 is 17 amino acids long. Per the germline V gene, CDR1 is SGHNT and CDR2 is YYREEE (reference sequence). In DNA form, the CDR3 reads TGTGCCAGCAGCTTGGCCTCCTCCGGGGGGAAAAACACTGAAGCTTTCTTT. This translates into CASSLASSGGKNTEAFF.

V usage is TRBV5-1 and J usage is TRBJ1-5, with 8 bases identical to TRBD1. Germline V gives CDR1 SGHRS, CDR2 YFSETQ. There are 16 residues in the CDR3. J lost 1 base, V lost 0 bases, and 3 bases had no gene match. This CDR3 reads CASSLGTGISNQPQHF. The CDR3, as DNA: TGCGCCAGCAGCTTGGGGACAGGGATCAGCAATCAGCCCCAGCATTTT. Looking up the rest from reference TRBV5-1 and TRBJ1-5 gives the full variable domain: KAGVTQTPRYLIKTRGQQVTLSCSPISGHRSVSWYQQTPGQGLQFLFEYFSETQRNKGNFPGRFSGRQFSNSRSEMNVSTLELGDSALYLCASSLGTGISNQPQHFGDGTRLSIL.

The chain's CDR3 is CASSLTGAGKRGELFF. The CDR3 DNA follows: TGTGCCAGCAGCTTAACCGGAGCGGGGAAAAGGGGGGAGCTGTTTTTT. The chain combines TRBV9 with TRBJ2-2; 7 bases align to TRBD2. The germline CDR1 and CDR2 sequences are SGDLS and YYNGEE. V was pared by 4 bases and J by 8 bases, with 14 bases of the junction left unmatched. The CDR3 is 16 amino acids.

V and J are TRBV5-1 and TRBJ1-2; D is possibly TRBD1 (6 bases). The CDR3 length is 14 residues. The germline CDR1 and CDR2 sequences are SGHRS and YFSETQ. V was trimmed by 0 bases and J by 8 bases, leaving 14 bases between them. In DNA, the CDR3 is TGCGCCAGCAGCTTGGGCAGGGGAAGCGAAGGCTACACCTTC. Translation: CASSLGRGSEGYTF.

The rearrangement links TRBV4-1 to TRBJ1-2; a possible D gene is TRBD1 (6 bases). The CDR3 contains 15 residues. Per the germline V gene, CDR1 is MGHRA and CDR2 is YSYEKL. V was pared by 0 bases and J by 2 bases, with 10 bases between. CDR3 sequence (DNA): TGCGCCAGCAGCCAAGAGCCGAGGGGGAACTATGGCTACACCTTC. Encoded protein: CASSQEPRGNYGYTF.

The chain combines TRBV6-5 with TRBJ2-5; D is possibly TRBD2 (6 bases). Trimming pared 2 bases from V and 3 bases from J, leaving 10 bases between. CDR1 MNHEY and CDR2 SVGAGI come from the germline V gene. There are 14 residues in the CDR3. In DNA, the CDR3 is TGTGCCAGCAGTTACCCCGGACTAAAAGAGACCCAGTACTTC. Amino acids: CASSYPGLKETQYF.

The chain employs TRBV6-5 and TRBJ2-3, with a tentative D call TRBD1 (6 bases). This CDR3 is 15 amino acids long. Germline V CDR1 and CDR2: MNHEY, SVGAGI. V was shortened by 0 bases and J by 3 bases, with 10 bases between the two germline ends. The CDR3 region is CASSYSAGVTDTQYF. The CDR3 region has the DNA TGTGCCAGCAGTTACTCGGCAGGGGTTACAGATACGCAGTATTTT.

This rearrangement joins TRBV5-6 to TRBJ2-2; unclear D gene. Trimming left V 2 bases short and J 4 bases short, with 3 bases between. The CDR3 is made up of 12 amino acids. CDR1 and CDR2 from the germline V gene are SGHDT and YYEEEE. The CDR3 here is CASSLSTGELFF. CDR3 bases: TGTGCCAGCAGCTTATCCACCGGGGAGCTGTTTTTT.

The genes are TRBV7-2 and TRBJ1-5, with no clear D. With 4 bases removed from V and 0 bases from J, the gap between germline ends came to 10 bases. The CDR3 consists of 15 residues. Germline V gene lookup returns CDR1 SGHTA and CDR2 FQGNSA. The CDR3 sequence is CASSSDGDSNQPQHF. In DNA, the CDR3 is TGTGCCAGCAGCTCTGATGGGGATAGCAATCAGCCCCAGCATTTT.

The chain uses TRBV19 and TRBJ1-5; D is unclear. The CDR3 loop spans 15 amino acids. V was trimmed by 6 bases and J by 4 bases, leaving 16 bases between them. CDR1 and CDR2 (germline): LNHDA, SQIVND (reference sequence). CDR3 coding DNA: TGTGCCAGTAGGCCGGGTGGGTTACGAAATCAGCCCCAGCATTTT. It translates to CASRPGGLRNQPQHF.

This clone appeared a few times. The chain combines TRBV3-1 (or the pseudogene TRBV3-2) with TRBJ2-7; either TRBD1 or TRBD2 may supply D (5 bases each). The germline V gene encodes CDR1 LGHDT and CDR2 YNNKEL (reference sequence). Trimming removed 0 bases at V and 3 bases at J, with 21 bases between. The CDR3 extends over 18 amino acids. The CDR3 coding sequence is TGTGCCAGCAGCCAAGAGGGCTCCGTTGGGACCTATTACTACGAGCAGTACTTC. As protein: CASSQEGSVGTYYYEQYF.